The 31 T cell receptor beta chains below all came from one sample that was sequenced in a study of graft-versus-host responses after intestinal transplantation. TCRdb keeps only in-frame clones here, not all; method: immunoSEQ multiplex PCR. This sample has around 50,000 clones; around nine tenths occur once, and the top ten carry 1.6%. Sequencing was performed on PBMCs, taken 26 days after transplant. Every receptor here comes from a human patient who received an intestinal transplant, so some T cells may come from the graft donor.

The chain uses TRBV7-2 and TRBJ2-7; TRBD2 matches 7 bases. The CDR3 has 19 amino acids. J was trimmed by 0 bases and V by 3 bases; bases with no gene match: 17. The V gene's germline CDR1 is SGHTA and CDR2 FQGNSA. The CDR3 sequence: CASSFRFGASGKSSYEQYF. The DNA for the CDR3 is TGTGCCAGCAGCTTCAGATTCGGGGCTAGCGGAAAAAGCTCCTACGAGCAGTACTTC. Variable domain in full (rest from reference TRBV7-2 and TRBJ2-7): GAGVSQSPSNKVTEKGKDVELRCDPISGHTALYWYRQSLGQGLEFLIYFQGNSAPDKSGLPSDRFSAERTGGSVSTLTIQRTQQEDSAVYLCASSFRFGASGKSSYEQYFGPGTRLTVT.

This sequence joins TRBV27 and TRBJ2-1, with 9 bases that match TRBD1. Germline V gene lookup returns CDR1 MNHEY and CDR2 SMNVEV (reference sequence). V lost 5 bases to trimming and J lost 7 bases; unmatched junction nucleotides: 9. The CDR3 extends over 15 amino acids. CDR3 nucleotides: TGTGCCAGCAGTCACCCGGGACAGGGAATGAATGAGCAGTTCTTC. Translation gives CASSHPGQGMNEQFF.

This clone was seen just once. The V and J genes are TRBV5-5 and TRBJ2-7; TRBD1 might be the D (5 bases). The CDR3 runs 16 residues. Germline V gene data show CDR1 as SGHKS and CDR2 as YYEKEE (reference sequence). The V end was cut by 0 bases, the J end by 2 bases, with 15 bases between. DNA for the CDR3: TGTGCCAGCAGCTTGGTACCCGACAGAAGTACCTACGAGCAGTACTTC. Translating gives CASSLVPDRSTYEQYF.

The CDR3 loop reads CASSGAGELFF. The CDR3 DNA is TGTGCCAGTAGCGGTGCCGGGGAGCTGTTTTTT. This sequence joins TRBV19 and TRBJ2-2; D is unclear. The CDR3 runs 11 residues. V shed 6 bases and J shed 6 bases, with 5 bases lying between them. Germline lookup yields CDR1 LNHDA and CDR2 SQIVND (reference sequence).

This rearrangement joins TRBV27 to TRBJ1-2; TRBD1 matches at 10 bases. The CDR3 totals 14 residues. Germline CDR1 MNHEY, CDR2 SMNVEV (reference sequence). V trimming: 4 bases; J trimming: 3 bases; junction bases outside the gene matches: 2. The CDR3 protein is CASSSGQGDYGYTF. Here the CDR3 DNA reads TGTGCCAGCAGTTCTGGACAGGGGGACTATGGCTACACCTTC.

The V and J genes are TRBV7-3 and TRBJ2-1; 8 bases agree with TRBD2. Trimming took 5 bases from V and 2 from J; bases not matched to a gene: 11. There are 17 residues in the CDR3. The germline V gene has CDR1 SGHTA and CDR2 FQGTGA. The CDR3 protein is CASSPSPPGLAYNEQFF. The CDR3 region has the DNA TGTGCCAGCAGCCCTTCCCCCCCGGGACTAGCCTACAATGAGCAGTTCTTC.

The chain has TRBV7-9 and TRBJ2-3; TRBD1 matches at 7 bases. The CDR3 runs to 16 residues. V shed 5 bases, J shed 6 bases, and the junction held 14 bases outside the gene matches. CDR1 SEHNR and CDR2 FQNEAQ come from the germline V gene (reference sequence). CDR3 DNA sequence: TGTGCCAGCAGCCCCTTGGACAGGAGATGGGTGGATACGCAGTATTTT. It specifies CASSPLDRRWVDTQYF.

This chain links TRBV5-8 with TRBJ2-2; D unresolved. The V end was cut by 0 bases, the J end by 7 bases, with 4 bases between. The V gene's germline CDR1 is SGHTS and CDR2 YDEGEE. The CDR3 totals 12 residues. Here the CDR3 reads CASSLGGGELFF. The CDR3 DNA is TGTGCCAGCAGCTTGGGCGGCGGGGAGCTGTTTTTT.

The chain employs TRBV7-9 and TRBJ2-7, with TRBD1 as a possible D gene (6 bases). The V end was cut by 4 bases, the J end by 2 bases, with 6 bases between. In germline, CDR1 is SEHNR, CDR2 FQNEAQ (reference sequence). The CDR3 contains 12 residues. In nucleotides, the CDR3 is TGTGCCAGCAGCTGGGACACCTACGAGCAGTACTTC. Residues: CASSWDTYEQYF.

This clone was seen once. This rearrangement joins TRBV11-2 to TRBJ1-4; no reliable D call. Trimming took 5 bases from V and 2 from J, leaving 12 bases between them. CDR1 SGHAT and CDR2 FQNNGV come from the germline V gene. CDR3 length: 15 amino acids. Written as DNA, the CDR3 is TGTGCCAGCAGCGTTGGCCCGGGTACTAATGAAAAACTGTTTTTT. Its protein product is CASSVGPGTNEKLFF.

This chain uses TRBV9 with TRBJ2-5; 7 nucleotides line up with TRBD2. Germline V gene sequence: CDR1 SGDLS, CDR2 YYNGEE. Trimming cost V 3 bases and J 2 bases; bases outside gene matches: 10. This CDR3 spans 16 amino acids. CDR3 in amino acids: CASSAGGRTSQETQYF. In DNA form, the CDR3 reads TGTGCCAGCAGCGCCGGGGGTAGGACTAGTCAAGAGACCCAGTACTTC.

This clone was counted once. This chain uses TRBV6-4 with TRBJ1-5, with D maybe TRBD1 (5 bases). Germline values: CDR1 MRHNA, CDR2 SNTAGT. The CDR3 totals 15 residues. With 0 bases removed from V and 3 bases from J, the gap between germline ends came to 9 bases. The DNA for the CDR3 is TGTGCCAGCAGTGACTCGACAGAATTCAATCAGCCCCAGCATTTT. Protein sequence: CASSDSTEFNQPQHF.

This chain joins TRBV29-1 and TRBJ2-6; 12 bases align to TRBD2. This CDR3 spans 15 amino acids. Germline-derived CDR1 and CDR2 are SQVTM and ANQGSEA. V trimming: 6 bases; J trimming: 4 bases; junction bases outside the gene matches: 4. The CDR3 reads CSVGLAGRGANVLTF. CDR3 nucleotides: TGCAGCGTAGGACTAGCGGGGAGGGGGGCCAACGTCCTGACTTTC.

V and J are TRBV7-9 and TRBJ1-1; no reliable D call. Between the trimmed V and J ends, which lost 5 bases and 7 bases, there was a span of 17 bases. CDR1 SEHNR and CDR2 FQNEAQ come from the germline V gene (reference sequence). The CDR3 loop spans 14 amino acids. CDR3 sequence reads: CASSPPVGEFEAFF. CDR3 nucleotides: TGTGCCAGCAGCCCCCCGGTGGGAGAATTTGAAGCTTTCTTT.

The J gene is TRBJ2-7, the V gene TRBV28; TRBD2 agrees at 7 bases. V dropped 2 bases and J dropped 1; count of bases not matched to a gene: 5. CDR1 is MDHEN and CDR2 is SYDVKM in the germline V gene. The CDR3 sequence is 15 residues long. Written as DNA, the CDR3 is TGTGCCAGCAGTTTAGCGGGAGAGGGTTCCTACGAGCAGTACTTC. Translated, it gives CASSLAGEGSYEQYF.

The chain recombines TRBV2 with TRBJ1-2; 8 bases align to TRBD1. In germline, CDR1 is SNHLY, CDR2 FYNNEI. The CDR3 sequence is 12 residues long. The V and J ends lost 6 bases and 6 bases, in that order; junction bases with no gene match: 3. The CDR3 loop is CASSQTGDGYTF. CDR3 DNA sequence: TGTGCCAGCAGCCAGACAGGGGATGGCTACACCTTC.

The rearrangement joins TRBV7-9 to TRBJ2-2; D possibly corresponds to TRBD2 (5 bases). CDR1 SEHNR and CDR2 FQNEAQ come from the germline V gene (reference sequence). The length of the CDR3 is 18 residues. The V end lost 3 bases, the J end lost 0 bases, and 17 bases lay between the germline ends. The chain's CDR3 is CASSFVSNGLTNTGELFF. The DNA of the CDR3 is TGTGCCAGCAGCTTTGTCAGTAACGGACTTACGAACACCGGGGAGCTGTTTTTT.

This sequence joins TRBV7-2 and TRBJ2-7, with D possibly matching TRBD1 (5 bases). From germline, CDR1 is SGHTA and CDR2 FQGNSA. V gave up 3 bases and J gave up 3 bases, with 9 bases separating them. The CDR3 runs 13 residues. The CDR3 loop is CASSFFQGYEQYF. The CDR3 DNA sequence: TGTGCCAGCAGCTTTTTTCAGGGCTACGAGCAGTACTTC. Full variable domain (remainder filled in from reference TRBV7-2 and TRBJ2-7): GAGVSQSPSNKVTEKGKDVELRCDPISGHTALYWYRQSLGQGLEFLIYFQGNSAPDKSGLPSDRFSAERTGGSVSTLTIQRTQQEDSAVYLCASSFFQGYEQYFGPGTRLTVT.

The sample holds one count of this clone. V usage is TRBV28 and J usage is TRBJ1-1, with D possibly being TRBD1 (6 bases). Germline values: CDR1 MDHEN, CDR2 SYDVKM. V was shortened by 6 bases and J by 1 base, with 21 bases between the two germline ends. This CDR3 has 17 residues. The CDR3 DNA is TGTGCCAGCAGGACCTACGCAGGGGCGTCCGGGAACACTGAAGCTTTCTTT. This sequence encodes CASRTYAGASGNTEAFF.

This chain joins TRBV5-4 and TRBJ2-1, with D maybe TRBD2 (6 bases). V was trimmed by 4 bases and J by 5 bases, leaving 19 bases between them. The CDR3 spans 16 residues. From germline, CDR1 is SGHNT and CDR2 YYREEE (reference sequence). CDR3 region: CASSKMGGLLDNEQFF. The DNA of the CDR3 is TGTGCCAGCAGCAAGATGGGGGGACTCCTAGACAATGAGCAGTTCTTC.

This clone appeared a few times. The gene calls are TRBV4-1 and TRBJ1-5; TRBD1 matches 7 bases. Unmatched junction bases numbered 6, after V lost 0 bases and J lost 4 bases. CDR1 is MGHRA, CDR2 YSYEKL, per germline. The CDR3 covers 16 residues. In DNA form, the CDR3 reads TGCGCCAGCAGCCAAGAAGGGGGACAGTTAAATCAGCCCCAGCATTTT. Translating gives CASSQEGGQLNQPQHF.

V gene TRBV28 combines with J gene TRBJ1-5; D is perhaps TRBD1 (6 bases). The CDR3 is 16 residues long. CDR1 MDHEN and CDR2 SYDVKM come from the germline V gene. V was cut by 4 bases and J by 0 bases, with 13 bases left in between. The CDR3: CASSSGGGHSNQPQHF. The DNA for the CDR3 is TGTGCCAGCAGTTCGGGGGGGGGCCATAGCAATCAGCCCCAGCATTTT.

This clone was seen once. The CDR3 reads CASSLVGWARNTDTQYF. CDR3 DNA sequence: TGTGCCAGCAGCTTAGTTGGGTGGGCCCGAAACACAGATACGCAGTATTTT. V is TRBV7-2 and J is TRBJ2-3; D ambiguous. Germline V gives CDR1 SGHTA, CDR2 FQGNSA. Trimming removed 1 base at V and 2 bases at J, with 16 bases between. There are 17 residues in the CDR3.

The DNA of the CDR3 is TGTGCCAGCAGCATGAGAGGGGGAAAGCAAGAGACCCAGTACTTC. Amino acids: CASSMRGGKQETQYF. The J gene is TRBJ2-5, the V gene TRBV13; a possible D gene is TRBD1 (6 bases). The V end lost 5 bases, the J end lost 2 bases, and 15 bases lay between the germline ends. Germline V gene data show CDR1 as PRHDT and CDR2 as FYEKMQ (reference sequence). CDR3 length equals 15 residues.

This sequence joins TRBV10-3 and TRBJ2-3, with D unclear. Germline-derived CDR1 and CDR2 are ENHRY and SYGVKD. The V and J ends lost 11 bases and 4 bases respectively, with 7 bases between them. CDR3 length: 10 amino acids. The CDR3 region has the DNA TGTGCCGTCGGTTCAGATACGCAGTATTTT. This gives the protein CAVGSDTQYF.

The chain links TRBV27 to TRBJ2-7; a possible D gene is TRBD1 (5 bases). This CDR3 has 14 residues. From germline, CDR1 is MNHEY and CDR2 SMNVEV (reference sequence). V was pared by 6 bases and J by 0 bases, with 12 bases between. CDR3 protein: CASSPLGLSYEQYF. The CDR3 nucleotides read TGTGCCAGCAGCCCCCTGGGGCTCTCCTACGAGCAGTACTTC.

This chain links TRBV6-1 with TRBJ1-5; weak D call: TRBD1 (5 bases). CDR1 is MNHNS, CDR2 SASEGT, per germline. V was clipped by 0 bases and J by 0 bases, with 15 bases between them. CDR3 length: 18 residues. CDR3 in amino acids: CASSEAPPGPYSNQPQHF. CDR3 nucleotide sequence: TGTGCCAGCAGTGAAGCTCCACCAGGGCCTTATAGCAATCAGCCCCAGCATTTT.

This chain connects TRBV9 to TRBJ2-2; 11 nucleotides agree with TRBD2. Germline lookup yields CDR1 SGDLS and CDR2 YYNGEE. This CDR3 has 19 residues. V gave up 5 bases and J gave up 3 bases; unmatched junction bases: 15. In DNA form, the CDR3 reads TGTGCCAGCAGTCTAACTGCCACTAGCGGGAGAAGGGACACCGGGGAGCTGTTTTTT. It is translated as CASSLTATSGRRDTGELFF.

This chain joins TRBV11-2 and TRBJ2-1; D possibly corresponds to TRBD2 (5 bases). Per the germline V gene, CDR1 is SGHAT and CDR2 is FQNNGV. The CDR3 spans 16 residues. Trimming took off 3 bases at V and 5 bases at J, with 17 bases between the two ends. The CDR3 coding sequence is TGTGCCAGCAGCTTCCGCAGCGGTCAGGCCCACAATGAGCAGTTCTTC. Translated, it gives CASSFRSGQAHNEQFF.

In DNA, the CDR3 is TGTGCCAGCAGCTTAGGCGGGGGGACCACAGATACGCAGTATTTT. Its protein product is CASSLGGGTTDTQYF. The rearrangement joins TRBV7-3 to TRBJ2-3, with 8 bases identical to TRBD2. V was pared by 2 bases and J by 2 bases, with 3 bases of the junction left unmatched. Germline loops: CDR1 SGHTA, CDR2 FQGTGA. The length of the CDR3 is 15 residues.

A few counts support this clone. This rearrangement joins TRBV4-1 to TRBJ2-7, with 13 bases lining up with TRBD2. After removal of 1 base from V and 4 bases from J, the junction contained 4 bases not matched to a gene. CDR3 length: 16 residues. CDR1 and CDR2 from the germline V gene are MGHRA and YSYEKL. CDR3 in DNA: TGCGCCAGCAGCCAAGTAGAGGGACTAGCGGGGTACGAGCAGTACTTC. Protein: CASSQVEGLAGYEQYF.